Following are 24 T cell receptor beta chains from one sample sequenced in a study of blood T cell repertoires in COVID-19. TCRdb's table, derived via immunoSEQ multiplex PCR, lists solely in-frame clones and lacks some. The sample lists about 50,000 clones, 75% to 90% occurring once. The source material was peripheral blood. These receptors originate from a man in his fifties or sixties with acute or convalescent COVID-19.

The chain couples TRBV19 to TRBJ1-5; no definite D call. This CDR3 comprises 13 residues. Germline CDR1 and CDR2: LNHDA and SQIVND (reference sequence). V was shortened by 3 bases and J by 9 bases, with 12 bases between the two germline ends. The CDR3: CASSMTTGGPQHF. CDR3 DNA sequence: TGTGCCAGTAGTATGACGACCGGCGGGCCCCAGCATTTT.

This clone came up a few times. DNA of the CDR3: TGTGCCAGCAGCCTCCGGGACAGGGGCTCTGGGGCCAACGTCCTGACTTTC. Amino acids: CASSLRDRGSGANVLTF. The chain couples TRBV9 to TRBJ2-6, with 10 bases lining up with TRBD1. Germline CDR1 is SGDLS and CDR2 is YYNGEE. This CDR3 is built from 17 residues. The V and J ends lost 4 bases and 0 bases, in that order; junction bases with no gene match: 4.

The CDR3 here is CASSVSGTSGSYNEQFF. The CDR3 DNA reads TGTGCCAGCAGCGTCTCCGGGACTAGCGGGTCCTACAATGAGCAGTTCTTC. The V and J genes are TRBV7-6 and TRBJ2-1; TRBD2 aligns across 12 bases. The V and J ends lost 5 bases and 1 base, in that order; junction bases with no gene match: 6. This CDR3 contains 17 residues. Germline V gene data show CDR1 as SGHVS and CDR2 as FNYEAQ.

The CDR3, as DNA: TGTGCCAGCAGCTCAGGGAATCAGCCCCAGCATTTT. Translating it yields CASSSGNQPQHF. The V call is TRBV7-9, the J call TRBJ1-5, with D possibly TRBD1 on 5 matching bases. Trimming stripped 4 bases from V and 4 bases from J, with 5 bases between. The germline V gene encodes CDR1 SEHNR and CDR2 FQNEAQ (reference sequence). The CDR3 loop spans 12 amino acids.

The chain couples TRBV15 to TRBJ1-1; maybe TRBD1 (6 bases). This CDR3 contains 13 residues. Trimming shortened V by 0 bases and J by 8 bases, and 10 bases separated the two germline ends. Germline loops: CDR1 LNHNV, CDR2 YYDKDF (reference sequence). The CDR3 loop is CATSRDRDREAFF. The CDR3 DNA follows: TGTGCCACCAGCAGAGATCGAGACAGGGAAGCTTTCTTT.

This chain links TRBV6-5 with TRBJ2-2; D perhaps matches TRBD2 (6 bases). CDR1 and CDR2 from the germline V gene are MNHEY and SVGAGI. CDR3 length equals 13 residues. Trimming removed 6 bases at V and 8 bases at J, with 13 bases between. The CDR3 loop is CASSTSRLGELFF. CDR3 nucleotides: TGTGCCAGCAGCACTAGCAGGTTGGGGGAGCTGTTTTTT.

The chain's CDR3 is CASSPTGYGYTF. The DNA for the CDR3 is TGTGCCAGCAGCCCGACAGGGTATGGCTACACCTTC. This chain links TRBV7-9 with TRBJ1-2; 7 bases match TRBD1. This CDR3 contains 12 residues. The germline gives CDR1 SEHNR, CDR2 FQNEAQ (reference sequence). Unmatched junction bases numbered 2, after V lost 5 bases and J lost 5 bases. The full variable domain, with the rest looked up from reference TRBV7-9 and TRBJ1-2, is DTGVSQNPRHKITKRGQNVTFRCDPISEHNRLYWYRQTLGQGPEFLTYFQNEAQLEKSRLLSDRFSAERPKGSFSTLEIQRTEQGDSAMYLCASSPTGYGYTFGSGTRLTVV.

On this clone itself: One end of the junction varies from germline; a read error may be responsible. V usage is TRBV5-1 and J usage is TRBJ2-6, with TRBD2 matching over 8 bases. Germline V gene data show CDR1 as SGHRS and CDR2 as YFSETQ. The CDR3 sequence is 18 residues long. The CDR3 DNA is TGCGCCAGCTGCTTGGGGGCGGGGGGACCCTCTGGGGCCAACGTCCTGACTTTC. Amino acids: CASCLGAGGPSGANVLTF.

The genes are TRBV29-1 and TRBJ2-1; 11 nucleotides line up with TRBD2. Germline assignment: CDR1 SQVTM and CDR2 ANQGSEA. J gave up 3 bases and V 3 bases, and 4 bases lay outside the gene matches. The CDR3 spans 15 residues. CDR3 sequence reads: CSVDGTSGDYNEQFF. For the CDR3, the DNA is TGCAGCGTTGACGGGACTAGCGGAGACTACAATGAGCAGTTCTTC.

The genes are TRBV13 and TRBJ2-6; D remains ambiguous. The CDR3 has 15 residues. The V gene's germline CDR1 is PRHDT and CDR2 FYEKMQ (reference sequence). Trimming removed 3 bases at V and 1 base at J, with 7 bases between. The CDR3 DNA is TGTGCCAGCAGCTTTCAGACTTCTGGGGCCAACGTCCTGACTTTC. Amino acid sequence: CASSFQTSGANVLTF.

This chain connects TRBV18 to TRBJ1-1; D call uncertain. The germline gives CDR1 KGHSH, CDR2 LQKENI. Between the trimmed V and J ends, which lost 1 base and 0 bases, there was a span of 9 bases. The CDR3 runs 15 residues. CDR3 sequence reads: CASSPQGGLNTEAFF. Written as DNA, the CDR3 is TGTGCCAGCTCACCACAGGGAGGGTTGAACACTGAAGCTTTCTTT.

The genes are TRBV7-9 and TRBJ2-3, with D possibly TRBD2 on 6 matching bases. The CDR3 has 15 residues. Trimming took 0 bases from V and 2 from J, leaving 9 bases between them. In germline, CDR1 is SEHNR, CDR2 FQNEAQ (reference sequence). CDR3 in amino acids: CASSLASGYTDTQYF. As DNA, the CDR3 is TGTGCCAGCAGCTTAGCTAGCGGATACACAGATACGCAGTATTTT.

The CDR3 bases are TGTGCCAGCCGGAACGGGATCCAGTACAATGAGCAGTTCTTC. Translated, it gives CASRNGIQYNEQFF. The chain couples TRBV6-6 to TRBJ2-1, with a possible D match to TRBD2 (5 bases). Per the germline V gene, CDR1 is MNHNY and CDR2 is SVGAGI (reference sequence). Trimming took off 8 bases at V and 4 bases at J, with 15 bases between the two ends. This CDR3 is built from 14 residues.

The chain combines TRBV6-7 with TRBJ1-3, with a possible D match to TRBD1 (6 bases). TRBV6-7 has ORF status, its function being uncertain. V was cut by 0 bases and J by 4 bases, with 13 bases left in between. The CDR3 runs 16 residues. Here the CDR3 reads CASSYSSGGRGNTIYF. The CDR3 bases are TGTGCCAGCAGTTACTCTTCCGGGGGGCGGGGAAACACCATATATTTT.

The chain employs TRBV18 and TRBJ2-3; D is unresolved. Per germline, CDR1 KGHSH and CDR2 LQKENI. V dropped 6 bases and J dropped 0 bases, with 7 bases sitting between them. The CDR3 has 13 amino acids. The CDR3 sequence: CASSPESTDTQYF. The CDR3 DNA reads TGTGCCAGCTCGCCGGAGAGCACAGATACGCAGTATTTT.

This clone was picked up one time. The CDR3 DNA reads as TGTGCCAGCAGTCCCACCCTTAGCGGGAGGGCCCGTGAGACCCAGTACTTC. Its protein product is CASSPTLSGRARETQYF. The chain links TRBV27 to TRBJ2-5, with 11 bases fitting TRBD2. The CDR3 totals 17 residues. The germline CDR1 and CDR2 sequences are MNHEY and SMNVEV (reference sequence). With V trimmed by 5 bases and J by 5 bases, 13 bases remained unmatched.

The V call is TRBV11-2, the J call TRBJ2-1; tentative D call: TRBD1 (6 bases). The CDR3 contains 14 residues. V was trimmed by 4 bases and J by 9 bases, leaving 16 bases between them. Germline lookup yields CDR1 SGHAT and CDR2 FQNNGV. The CDR3 loop reads CASSSGQPRAEQFF. The CDR3 region has the DNA TGTGCCAGCAGCTCCGGACAGCCCCGGGCTGAGCAGTTCTTC.

The J gene is TRBJ2-2, the V gene TRBV7-9; 7 bases fit TRBD1. This CDR3 contains 16 residues. With V trimmed by 3 bases and J by 6 bases, 10 bases remained unmatched. Germline V CDR1 and CDR2: SEHNR, FQNEAQ (reference sequence). Written as DNA, the CDR3 is TGTGCCAGCAGCTTTCGGGACAGTGCTAAGTCCGGGGAGCTGTTTTTT. It codes for CASSFRDSAKSGELFF.

The chain has TRBV15 and TRBJ2-7, with 7 bases lining up with TRBD2. The germline CDR1 and CDR2 sequences are LNHNV and YYDKDF (reference sequence). This CDR3 has 15 amino acids. V lost 5 bases to trimming and J lost 4 bases; unmatched junction nucleotides: 11. The DNA for the CDR3 is TGTGCCACCAGCGGCCCTAGGGGAGGGTTATACGAGCAGTACTTC. It is translated as CATSGPRGGLYEQYF.

The V gene is TRBV28, the J gene TRBJ1-1; TRBD1 might be the D (6 bases). Trimming removed 7 bases at V and 3 bases at J, with 21 bases between. This CDR3 has 16 residues. Germline CDR1 is MDHEN and CDR2 is SYDVKM. CDR3 loop: CASTPSGTWGDTEAFF. CDR3 bases: TGTGCCAGCACTCCCTCCGGGACATGGGGAGACACTGAAGCTTTCTTT.

The chain carries TRBV27 and TRBJ2-7, with 8 bases matching TRBD1. The CDR3 runs to 15 residues. J gave up 6 bases and V 2 bases, and 9 bases lay outside the gene matches. Germline CDR1 is MNHEY and CDR2 is SMNVEV (reference sequence). CDR3 region: CASSLGGQGFTEQYF. In nucleotides, the CDR3 is TGTGCCAGCAGTTTAGGAGGACAGGGATTTACCGAGCAGTACTTC.

V gene TRBV11-2 combines with J gene TRBJ2-2; D not certain. This CDR3 is 13 amino acids long. Trimming took off 1 base at V and 6 bases at J, with 6 bases between the two ends. From germline, CDR1 is SGHAT and CDR2 FQNNGV. The CDR3 sequence: CASSLVQAGELFF. Here the CDR3 DNA reads TGTGCCAGCAGCTTAGTCCAGGCCGGGGAGCTGTTTTTT.

This chain links TRBV18 with TRBJ2-5, with a tentative D call TRBD2 (6 bases). The germline CDR1 and CDR2 sequences are KGHSH and LQKENI. Trimming took off 8 bases at V and 5 bases at J, with 15 bases between the two ends. The CDR3 covers 13 residues. The CDR3 nucleotides are TGTGCCAGCGCCGGGGGTGTGGAGGAGACCCAGTACTTC. Its protein is CASAGGVEETQYF.

The chain has TRBV28 and TRBJ2-1; D is undetermined. This CDR3 comprises 16 residues. V was shortened by 1 base and J by 2 bases, with 12 bases between the two germline ends. Germline CDR1 is MDHEN and CDR2 is SYDVKM. CDR3 DNA sequence: TGTGCCAGCAGTTTATATACAGTGCCCACCTACAATGAGCAGTTCTTC. The encoded protein is CASSLYTVPTYNEQFF.